The 31 T cell receptor beta chains reported below all come from one sample, sequenced in a study of control samples from healthy donors and cancer patients. Assay used: immunoSEQ multiplex PCR; TCRdb lists only in-frame clones, some missing. The table lists approximately 86,000 clones, roughly nine tenths of them singletons. Sequences were obtained from blood. Receptor source: a young man in good health.

V is TRBV11-2 and J is TRBJ1-6; D is perhaps TRBD1 (6 bases). Trimming left V 4 bases short and J 7 bases short, with 20 bases between. The CDR3 totals 17 residues. The germline V gene has CDR1 SGHAT and CDR2 FQNNGV. The CDR3 region has the DNA TGTGCCAGCAGCTCCCGGGGCCGGGGGGCAAGGAATTCACCCCTCCACTTT. Translating gives CASSSRGRGARNSPLHF.

This clone was seen just once. This chain uses TRBV5-4 with TRBJ1-1; a possible D gene is TRBD1 (5 bases). The ends were cut back, 5 bases at V and 1 base at J, with 9 bases in the middle. Looked up from germline, CDR1 is SGHNT and CDR2 is YYREEE (reference sequence). This CDR3 contains 13 residues. CDR3 sequence (DNA): TGTGCCAGCAGAGCCGGGGCGAACACTGAAGCTTTCTTT. Translating gives CASRAGANTEAFF. Looking up the rest from reference TRBV5-4 and TRBJ1-1 gives the full variable domain: ETGVTQSPTHLIKTRGQQVTLRCSSQSGHNTVSWYQQALGQGPQFIFQYYREEENGRGNFPPRFSGLQFPNYSSELNVNALELDDSALYLCASRAGANTEAFFGQGTRLTVV.

The chain links TRBV6-5 to TRBJ2-7; TRBD1 aligns across 10 bases. J gave up 4 bases and V 6 bases, and 6 bases lay outside the gene matches. Looked up from germline, CDR1 is MNHEY and CDR2 is SVGAGI. The CDR3 runs 14 residues. CDR3 residues: CASRSGQGNYEQYF. The CDR3 DNA reads as TGTGCCAGCAGGTCGGGACAGGGGAATTACGAGCAGTACTTC.

The rearrangement links TRBV21-1 to TRBJ1-6. TRBV21-1 is an annotated pseudogene. The CDR3 covers 15 residues. CDR3 amino acids: CASSKVSAYNSPLHF. The CDR3 DNA is TGTGCCAGCAGCAAAGTTTCAGCGTATAATTCACCCCTCCACTTT.

This chain uses TRBV14 with TRBJ1-2; D may be TRBD1 (5 bases). Trimming removed 8 bases from V and 7 bases from J, with 17 bases in between. Germline V gene data show CDR1 as SGHDN and CDR2 as FVKESK. This CDR3 spans 13 amino acids. The CDR3 DNA sequence: TGTGCCAGCTCTTATGTTCCTGGGACTGGCTACACCTTC. It is translated as CASSYVPGTGYTF.

This clone was counted a single time. The rearrangement joins TRBV5-5 to TRBJ1-2; D unclear. Germline lookup yields CDR1 SGHKS and CDR2 YYEKEE (reference sequence). V lost 0 bases and J lost 2, with 8 bases in between. There are 14 residues in the CDR3. The CDR3: CASSLAADNYGYTF. CDR3 in DNA: TGTGCCAGCAGCTTGGCAGCTGACAACTATGGCTACACCTTC. The whole variable domain, remainder taken from reference TRBV5-5 and TRBJ1-2, is DAGVTQSPTHLIKTRGQQVTLRCSPISGHKSVSWYQQVLGQGPQFIFQYYEKEERGRGNFPDRFSARQFPNYSSELNVNALLLGDSALYLCASSLAADNYGYTFGSGTRLTVV.

This rearrangement joins TRBV18 to TRBJ1-1; the D gene is possibly TRBD1 (6 bases). V lost 4 bases, J lost 0 bases, and 12 bases lay in between. Germline V CDR1 and CDR2: KGHSH, LQKENI. The CDR3 runs to 15 residues. CDR3 nucleotide sequence: TGTGCCAGCTCACGACAGGACACTATGAACACTGAAGCTTTCTTT. It yields the protein CASSRQDTMNTEAFF.

This rearrangement joins TRBV4-1 to TRBJ1-4, with a tentative D call TRBD1 (5 bases). The ends were cut back, 0 bases at V and 5 bases at J, with 10 bases in the middle. Germline lookup yields CDR1 MGHRA and CDR2 YSYEKL. The CDR3 has 15 residues. CDR3 DNA sequence: TGCGCCAGCAGCCAAGATCGGGCAGGGAATGAAAAACTGTTTTTT. Translated: CASSQDRAGNEKLFF.

The genes are TRBV5-1 and TRBJ2-3; 8 nucleotides align to TRBD1. The V and J ends lost 4 bases and 2 bases, in that order; junction bases with no gene match: 9. Germline lookup yields CDR1 SGHRS and CDR2 YFSETQ. The CDR3 is 16 residues long. CDR3 sequence reads: CASSPGTGFHTDTQYF. The CDR3, as DNA: TGCGCCAGCAGCCCAGGGACAGGTTTCCACACAGATACGCAGTATTTT.

The V and J genes are TRBV5-5 and TRBJ1-2; a possible D gene is TRBD1 (5 bases). Germline V gives CDR1 SGHKS, CDR2 YYEKEE (reference sequence). Trimming pared 0 bases from V and 1 base from J, leaving 10 bases between. This CDR3 is 15 amino acids long. The CDR3 nucleotides are TGTGCCAGCAGCTTGGGGCCAGGGATTAACTATGGCTACACCTTC. It encodes CASSLGPGINYGYTF.

The gene calls are TRBV3-1 (or the pseudogene TRBV3-2) and TRBJ2-7, with D possibly matching TRBD1 (6 bases). CDR1 and CDR2 from the germline V gene are LGHDT and YNNKEL (reference sequence). The CDR3 is 19 amino acids. V lost 0 bases to trimming and J lost 2 bases, with 23 bases between them. CDR3 sequence reads: CASSQDPGTSELHPYEQYV. As DNA, the CDR3 is TGTGCCAGCAGCCAAGATCCCGGGACAAGTGAACTCCATCCCTACGAGCAGTACGTC.

V gene TRBV19 combines with J gene TRBJ1-2; no clear D. The germline V and J ends were trimmed by 1 base and 10 bases, with 7 bases remaining between them. CDR1 LNHDA and CDR2 SQIVND come from the germline V gene (reference sequence). CDR3 length: 11 amino acids. This chain's CDR3 is CASSIGVLYTF. In nucleotides, the CDR3 is TGTGCCAGTAGTATAGGGGTCCTCTACACCTTC.

The chain combines TRBV6-4 with TRBJ2-3, with D uncertain. Germline lookup yields CDR1 MRHNA and CDR2 SNTAGT. The CDR3 is made up of 16 amino acids. Trimming took 1 base from V and 2 from J, leaving 13 bases between them. CDR3 in amino acids: CASSDWARKATDTQYF. The CDR3 DNA reads as TGTGCCAGCAGTGACTGGGCGCGTAAGGCCACAGATACGCAGTATTTT.

The rearrangement uses TRBV11-3 and TRBJ2-2; D might be TRBD1 or TRBD2, each matching 5 bases. Germline V lookup: CDR1 SGHNT, CDR2 YENEEA. Trimming shortened V by 2 bases and J by 6 bases, and 19 bases separated the two germline ends. CDR3 length equals 17 residues. The CDR3 DNA follows: TGTGCCAGCAGCTTATCTGGGGGACCGGTTGTCGCCGGGGAGCTGTTTTTT. It specifies CASSLSGGPVVAGELFF.

The V call is TRBV19, the J call TRBJ1-1; D call uncertain. V lost 4 bases, J lost 10 bases, and 13 bases lay in between. In germline, CDR1 is LNHDA, CDR2 SQIVND (reference sequence). This CDR3 spans 12 amino acids. The CDR3: CASSRGTLGAFF. In DNA, the CDR3 is TGTGCCAGTAGTAGGGGTACACTGGGAGCTTTCTTT. The complete variable domain, with remaining parts taken from reference TRBV19 and TRBJ1-1, reads DGGITQSPKYLFRKEGQNVTLSCEQNLNHDAMYWYRQDPGQGLRLIYYSQIVNDFQKGDIAEGYSVSREKKESFPLTVTSAQKNPTAFYLCASSRGTLGAFFGQGTRLTVV.

The V and J genes are TRBV7-2 and TRBJ2-3; 15 positions match TRBD2. This CDR3 has 16 residues. V lost 5 bases and J lost 6; bases outside the gene matches: 6. Germline V CDR1 and CDR2: SGHTA, FQGNSA. Here the CDR3 DNA reads TGTGCCAGCAGCCCGGGACTAGCGGGGGGCTGGGATACGCAGTATTTT. Protein sequence: CASSPGLAGGWDTQYF.

This rearrangement joins TRBV5-1 to TRBJ2-3; D may correspond to TRBD1 or TRBD2 (6 bases each). The CDR3 contains 16 residues. Germline CDR1 and CDR2: SGHRS and YFSETQ. The germline V and J ends were trimmed by 0 bases and 2 bases, with 13 bases remaining between them. CDR3 sequence (DNA): TGCGCCAGCAGCTTGGAGACGGGGGCCATCACAGATACGCAGTATTTT. Translation: CASSLETGAITDTQYF.

This clone showed up just a few times. V and J are TRBV9 and TRBJ1-1, with TRBD1 identical over 8 bases. Germline CDR1 and CDR2: SGDLS and YYNGEE. This CDR3 is built from 12 residues. V shed 10 bases and J 1 base; nucleotides not matched to a gene: 3. The chain's CDR3 is CASGTGNTEAFF. The CDR3 bases are TGTGCCTCTGGGACAGGGAACACTGAAGCTTTCTTT.

The V call is TRBV3-1 (or the pseudogene TRBV3-2), the J call TRBJ2-7; D possibly corresponds to TRBD1 (6 bases). The CDR3 runs 14 residues. From germline, CDR1 is LGHDT and CDR2 YNNKEL (reference sequence). Deletions cut 1 base from V and 0 bases from J, with 7 bases between. The CDR3 here is CASSQADSSYEQYF. The CDR3 DNA reads as TGTGCCAGCAGCCAAGCGGACAGCTCCTACGAGCAGTACTTC.

The chain combines TRBV5-5 with TRBJ2-7; maybe TRBD1 (5 bases). With 0 bases removed from V and 2 bases from J, the gap between germline ends came to 12 bases. CDR3 size: 15 residues. The V gene's germline CDR1 is SGHKS and CDR2 YYEKEE (reference sequence). The CDR3 DNA sequence: TGTGCCAGCAGCTTGGTGGGGCGCCGAGCCTACGAGCAGTACTTC. Protein sequence: CASSLVGRRAYEQYF.

V usage is TRBV4-1 and J usage is TRBJ2-5; 12 nucleotides line up with TRBD2. Losses at the gene ends were 5 bases for V and 5 bases for J; bases not matched to a gene: 6. This CDR3 has 15 amino acids. Germline assignment: CDR1 MGHRA and CDR2 YSYEKL. The DNA for the CDR3 is TGCGCCAGCAGCGCTAGCGGGGGGGCTGGGGAGACCCAGTACTTC. Its protein product is CASSASGGAGETQYF.

J is TRBJ1-5 and V is TRBV3-1 (or the pseudogene TRBV3-2); 9 positions match TRBD1. The germline V gene encodes CDR1 LGHDT and CDR2 YNNKEL (reference sequence). The CDR3 is 16 residues long. The V and J ends lost 6 bases and 2 bases, in that order; junction bases with no gene match: 8. The CDR3 here is CASSPQGAKGNQPQHF. The CDR3 DNA reads as TGTGCCAGCAGTCCACAGGGGGCGAAGGGCAATCAGCCCCAGCATTTT.

The chain combines TRBV5-5 with TRBJ1-2; D unclear. The CDR3 runs 16 residues. Germline V gene sequence: CDR1 SGHKS, CDR2 YYEKEE (reference sequence). V was cut by 4 bases and J by 5 bases, with 21 bases left in between. The CDR3 region is CASSPNPEGRPYGYTF. CDR3 nucleotides: TGTGCCAGCAGCCCTAACCCCGAGGGCAGGCCTTATGGCTACACCTTC.

V and J are TRBV7-9 and TRBJ1-2; no clear D gene. The CDR3 is 15 residues long. V was clipped by 5 bases and J by 2 bases, with 15 bases between them. Germline CDR1 and CDR2: SEHNR and FQNEAQ (reference sequence). The CDR3 spells CASSPWTDPNYGYTF. DNA for the CDR3: TGTGCCAGCAGCCCTTGGACGGACCCAAACTATGGCTACACCTTC. The full variable domain, completed using reference TRBV7-9 and TRBJ1-2, is DTGVSQNPRHKITKRGQNVTFRCDPISEHNRLYWYRQTLGQGPEFLTYFQNEAQLEKSRLLSDRFSAERPKGSFSTLEIQRTEQGDSAMYLCASSPWTDPNYGYTFGSGTRLTVV.

The CDR3 sequence is CASSQGRTSGSSTDTQYF. DNA of the CDR3: TGTGCCAGCAGCCAAGGTCGGACTAGCGGGTCTAGCACAGATACGCAGTATTTT. The chain employs TRBV3-1 (or the pseudogene TRBV3-2) and TRBJ2-3; the match to TRBD2 covers 11 bases. The germline V gene encodes CDR1 LGHDT and CDR2 YNNKEL (reference sequence). The CDR3 is 18 amino acids. V trimming: 1 base; J trimming: 0 bases; junction bases outside the gene matches: 6.

The chain uses TRBV7-9 and TRBJ1-2; maybe TRBD1 (5 bases). The germline V gene encodes CDR1 SEHNR and CDR2 FQNEAQ (reference sequence). This CDR3 is built from 13 residues. V lost 5 bases and J lost 6, with 13 bases in between. CDR3 coding DNA: TGTGCCAGCAGCCTGGGACCGGGAAATGGCTACACCTTC. Translating it yields CASSLGPGNGYTF.

This clone has only a few counts. This chain uses TRBV4-1 with TRBJ1-1; D not certain. V was clipped by 2 bases and J by 0 bases, with 13 bases between them. Germline V gives CDR1 MGHRA, CDR2 YSYEKL. The CDR3 is 16 amino acids. The CDR3 DNA is TGCGCCAGCAGCCAAACCCCCCCGGGGATGAACACTGAAGCTTTCTTT. Translated, it gives CASSQTPPGMNTEAFF.

V usage is TRBV6-5 and J usage is TRBJ2-5, with 9 bases aligning to TRBD2. The CDR3 is 16 residues long. J lost 4 bases, V lost 2 bases, and 8 bases had no gene match. Germline V gene lookup returns CDR1 MNHEY and CDR2 SVGAGI. The CDR3 DNA reads as TGTGCCAGCAGTTACACGGCGGGGGGGCCGCTAGAGACCCAGTACTTC. Protein sequence: CASSYTAGGPLETQYF.

The V call is TRBV7-2, the J call TRBJ2-5; 8 positions match TRBD2. CDR3 length: 15 residues. V trimming: 2 bases; J trimming: 1 base; junction bases outside the gene matches: 3. In germline, CDR1 is SGHTA, CDR2 FQGNSA. The CDR3 DNA reads as TGTGCCAGCAGCTTAAGGGGGACTAGCCAAGAGACCCAGTACTTC. It codes for CASSLRGTSQETQYF.

J is TRBJ2-7 and V is TRBV30, with a weak D call TRBD1 (5 bases). Looked up from germline, CDR1 is GTSNPN and CDR2 is SVGIG (reference sequence). CDR3 length: 14 amino acids. The germline V and J ends were trimmed by 2 bases and 0 bases, with 11 bases remaining between them. The CDR3 DNA reads TGTGCCTGGAGTCCTCGACAGATCTCCTACGAGCAGTACTTC. Residues: CAWSPRQISYEQYF.

The V gene is TRBV11-3, the J gene TRBJ2-5; no clear D gene. Germline lookup yields CDR1 SGHNT and CDR2 YENEEA. V was clipped by 3 bases and J by 0 bases, with 8 bases between them. CDR3 length: 14 residues. The CDR3 here is CASSLGQDQETQYF. Here the CDR3 DNA reads TGTGCCAGCAGCTTGGGCCAGGACCAAGAGACCCAGTACTTC.